This entry lists 4 T cell receptor beta chains sequenced from one sample in a study of shared clonotypes between healthy human individuals (dated by TCRdb to between 2020 and 2021). Libraries came from the immunoSEQ multiplex PCR assay. The clones in this table, taken by TCRdb from immuneACCESS, are in-frame only. Not every clone is retained; where verified, under half of the shortfall comes from an unresolved V gene, and the cause of the rest is unknown. The sample records about 2.1 million clones, 85% to 95% of which are singletons. The ten largest clones represent under 2% of the sample. CD8 naive samples were CD45RO-negative cells positively selected for CCR7, giving a CD45RA+CCR7+ population that excluded TemRA cells. Sample: naive CD8+ T cells from PBMCs. In the paper's terms, the cell subset or site label means: CD45RA+CCR7+. Source of these receptors: a man between 18 and 29 years old in good health. Some clones in this sample may be carry-over from other donors' samples.

Comment on this clone: This CDR3 is also generated by other DNA sequences in the sample. V usage is TRBV27 and J usage is TRBJ2-2; weak D call: TRBD2 (6 bases). CDR3 length equals 13 residues. CDR1 is MNHEY, CDR2 SMNVEV, per germline (reference sequence). V lost 5 bases and J 6 bases, leaving 10 bases between the germline ends. In DNA, the CDR3 is TGTGCCAGCAGTCCCCGGAGGGCCGGGGAGCTGTTTTTT. This encodes CASSPRRAGELFF.

The table lists this clone with a count of one. The J gene is TRBJ2-3, the V gene TRBV28, with D hard to call. Trimming took off 3 bases at V and 11 bases at J, with 18 bases between the two ends. The CDR3 is 14 amino acids. Looked up from germline, CDR1 is MDHEN and CDR2 is SYDVKM. The CDR3, as DNA: TGTGCCAGCAGTTTTCCTACACCCAAGCAAGGGCAGTATTTT. It yields the protein CASSFPTPKQGQYF.

This chain links TRBV7-9 with TRBJ2-2; D not certain. The CDR3 covers 12 residues. V lost 3 bases and J 6 bases, leaving 5 bases between the germline ends. Germline V CDR1 and CDR2: SEHNR, FQNEAQ (reference sequence). The CDR3 coding sequence is TGTGCCAGCAGCTTTAGACCCGGGGAGCTGTTTTTT. It translates to CASSFRPGELFF.

The chain combines TRBV27 with TRBJ2-5, with 7 bases that match TRBD1. V lost 6 bases, J lost 4 bases, and 11 bases stayed unmatched. The CDR3 contains 15 residues. Germline CDR1 is MNHEY and CDR2 is SMNVEV (reference sequence). The CDR3 DNA follows: TGTGCCAGCAGCGTCCACAACAGGGGTGGAGAGACCCAGTACTTC. Translating it yields CASSVHNRGGETQYF.